The entry below describes one T cell receptor (beta chain). The antigen is undetermined. Coverage ceases 3 residues before the CDR3 finishes, and the germline J gene fills in the end. Measured with immunoSEQ multiplex PCR; TCRdb has only the in-frame clones, and not every one. The sample includes about 30,000 clones. This record belongs to a study of Tregs in tolerant kidney transplant recipients. On the study more broadly: The nonmyeloablative bone marrow transplants came from related graft donors, with transient mixed chimerism. General study findings and limits: This study did not directly address biological reproducibility.

V dropped 6 bases and J dropped 5 bases, with 14 bases sitting between them. The CDR3 totals 14 residues. Germline lookup yields CDR1 ENHRY and CDR2 SYGVKD. The TCR comes from a human donor who received a combined kidney and bone marrow transplant. J is TRBJ2-1 and V is TRBV10-3, with D maybe TRBD1 (6 bases). The source material was CD8+ T cells from blood, sampled before the transplant. The CDR3 reads CAIRTEWDNNEQFF. The DNA read from the CDR3 is TGTGCCATCAGGACCGAGTGGGACAACAATGAG.